One and the same sample provided the 32 T cell receptor beta chains below, sequenced in a study of early T cells in non-severe SARS-CoV-2 infection. TCRdb called the 5' RACE reads again in MiXCR, with one record for every CDR3 protein. The sample lists about 49,000 distinct CDR3 sequences, around 4% occurring once. The sample was whole blood. The receptors derive from an adult who was a healthcare worker with PCR-confirmed SARS-CoV-2 infection or an uninfected control (not recorded which).

This clonotype was recorded at least ten times. The chain combines TRBV7-9 with TRBJ2-1; TRBD1 might be the D (5 bases). The CDR3 covers 14 residues. CDR1 is SEHNR and CDR2 is FQNEAQ in the germline V gene (reference sequence). The V and J ends lost 8 bases and 4 bases respectively, with 15 bases between them. The CDR3 nucleotides read TGTGCCAGCTGTATTGGGGCAGGGTACAATGAGCAGTTCTTC. Translated: CASCIGAGYNEQFF.

This clonotype has a count of ten or more. In DNA, the CDR3 is TGTGCCAGCAGCCTAGGGGCAGGGGGCTATGAATACTTC. It is translated as CASSLGAGGYEYF. The rearrangement joins TRBV11-2 to TRBJ2-4; 8 bases fit TRBD1. In germline, CDR1 is SGHAT, CDR2 FQNNGV. This CDR3 region has 13 residues. Losses at the gene ends were 5 bases for V and 16 bases for J; bases not matched to a gene: 13.

The sample holds many counts of this clonotype. The V call is TRBV4-1, the J call TRBJ2-1; D is unclear. Trimming removed 0 bases at V and 12 bases at J, with 15 bases between. This CDR3 region has 14 residues. CDR1 and CDR2 from the germline V gene are MGHRA and YSYEKL. The CDR3 sequence: CASSQEGIAVMQFF. The CDR3 DNA sequence: TGCGCCAGCAGCCAAGAAGGGATCGCCGTTATGCAGTTCTTC.

This clonotype was picked up many times. The chain couples TRBV4-2 to TRBJ2-1, with 7 positions matching TRBD2. Germline lookup yields CDR1 LGHNA and CDR2 YNFKEQ. CDR3 length: 15 residues. J lost 4 bases, V lost 0 bases, and 3 bases had no gene match. CDR3: CASSQERGVYNEQFF. CDR3 DNA: TGTGCCAGCAGCCAAGAACGGGGGGTATACAATGAGCAGTTCTTC.

This clonotype was recorded a few times. The chain couples TRBV7-3 to TRBJ2-1; D is uncertain. There are 15 residues in the CDR3. Trimming pared 2 bases from V and 4 bases from J, leaving 12 bases between. Per the germline V gene, CDR1 is SGHTA and CDR2 is FQGTGA. The CDR3 nucleotides are TGTGCCAGCAGCTTACCCACGGCGGCTTACAATGAGCAGTTCTTC. Protein product: CASSLPTAAYNEQFF.

This clonotype appeared many times. The genes are TRBV15 and TRBJ2-5; D remains unclear. CDR3 length equals 16 residues. Trimming took 2 bases from V and 2 from J, leaving 15 bases between them. CDR1 and CDR2 from the germline V gene are LNHNV and YYDKDF (reference sequence). The CDR3 protein is CATSRRMTAGQETQYF. The CDR3 DNA is TGTGCCACCAGCAGACGCATGACGGCCGGACAAGAGACCCAGTACTTC.

The gene calls are TRBV7-9 and TRBJ1-2, with a weak D call TRBD1 (6 bases). The CDR3 totals 14 residues. Germline CDR1 reads SEHNR; CDR2 reads FQNEAQ (reference sequence). V lost 5 bases to trimming and J lost 5 bases, with 15 bases between them. CDR3 nucleotide sequence: TGTGCCAGCAGCCCGGTGGGCAGGGGATATGGCTACACCTTC. Its translation is CASSPVGRGYGYTF.

This clonotype was picked up many times. The CDR3 DNA follows: TGTGCCAGCAGCTTTACGACCGGGCTAGCGGGTATTTCCCGCACAGATACGCAGTATTTT. Its translation: CASSFTTGLAGISRTDTQYF. V usage is TRBV7-8 and J usage is TRBJ2-3; TRBD2 agrees at 8 bases. V was clipped by 3 bases and J by 1 base; unmatched bases: 18. The germline V gene has CDR1 SGHVS and CDR2 FQNEAQ. This CDR3 comprises 20 residues. Looking up the rest from reference TRBV7-8 and TRBJ2-3 gives the full variable domain: GAGVSQSPRYKVAKRGQDVALRCDPISGHVSLFWYQQALGQGPEFLTYFQNEAQLDKSGLPSDRFFAERPEGSVSTLKIQRTQQEDSAVYLCASSFTTGLAGISRTDTQYFGPGTRLTVL.

At least ten counts were recorded for this clonotype. V usage is TRBV5-6 and J usage is TRBJ2-6; D ambiguous. The V and J ends lost 7 bases and 0 bases respectively, with 20 bases between them. Germline CDR1 is SGHDT and CDR2 is YYEEEE. The CDR3 extends over 18 amino acids. In DNA form, the CDR3 reads TGTGCCAGCGTCTCGAACGGGCCTACTCTCTCTGGGGCCAACGTCCTGACTTTC. Its protein is CASVSNGPTLSGANVLTF.

This clonotype showed up many times. The rearrangement uses TRBV11-2 and TRBJ2-3; possibly TRBD1 or TRBD2 for D (6 bases each). The length of the CDR3 is 15 residues. Looked up from germline, CDR1 is SGHAT and CDR2 is FQNNGV. Trimming stripped 6 bases from V and 3 bases from J, with 16 bases between. CDR3 sequence reads: CASRLWGARTDTQYF. The CDR3 DNA sequence: TGTGCCAGCAGGCTCTGGGGGGCGCGAACAGATACGCAGTATTTT.

This clonotype was seen many times. The gene calls are TRBV27 and TRBJ2-2; D gene ambiguous. CDR1 is MNHEY, CDR2 SMNVEV, per germline (reference sequence). The CDR3 is made up of 17 amino acids. With 5 bases removed from V and 1 base from J, the gap between germline ends came to 17 bases. CDR3 DNA sequence: TGTGCCAGCAGTCCTACCTTATGGTCATTGAACACCGGGGAGCTGTTTTTT. Translating it yields CASSPTLWSLNTGELFF.

This clonotype was seen many times. The rearrangement uses TRBV6-5 and TRBJ2-4, with 7 bases lining up with TRBD2. The CDR3 is 16 amino acids. After removal of 4 bases from V and 0 bases from J, the junction contained 6 bases not matched to a gene. From germline, CDR1 is MNHEY and CDR2 SVGAGI. This CDR3 reads CASSSRWGGAKNIQYF. CDR3 DNA: TGTGCCAGCAGTTCACGATGGGGGGGAGCCAAAAACATTCAGTACTTC.

This clonotype was seen a handful of times. This chain joins TRBV6-5 and TRBJ2-7; 12 nucleotides line up with TRBD1. Germline loops: CDR1 MNHEY, CDR2 SVGAGI. The V and J ends lost 5 bases and 7 bases, in that order; junction bases with no gene match: 3. This CDR3 is built from 13 residues. The CDR3 sequence is CASSQGQGAEQYF. The DNA for the CDR3 is TGTGCCAGCAGTCAGGGACAGGGGGCAGAGCAGTACTTC.

The CDR3 spells CASSEKSYIWSVNTEAFF. DNA of the CDR3: TGTGCCAGCAGCGAAAAGAGCTATATATGGAGCGTGAACACTGAAGCTTTCTTT. V gene TRBV14 combines with J gene TRBJ1-1; D is unresolved. CDR3 length: 18 residues. Germline loops: CDR1 SGHDN, CDR2 FVKESK. The germline V and J ends were trimmed by 5 bases and 0 bases, with 22 bases remaining between them.

The gene calls are TRBV5-5 and TRBJ2-7, with 13 bases aligning to TRBD2. The CDR3 is made up of 15 amino acids. CDR1 and CDR2 from the germline V gene are SGHKS and YYEKEE (reference sequence). V shed 3 bases, J shed 6 bases, and the junction held 6 bases outside the gene matches. The CDR3 loop is CASSSQTSGGLEQYF. CDR3 DNA sequence: TGTGCCAGCAGCTCTCAGACTAGCGGGGGGCTCGAGCAGTACTTC.

This clonotype was detected ten times or more. V usage is TRBV20-1 and J usage is TRBJ2-1; 7 bases are a match to TRBD2. CDR3 length: 14 amino acids. Trimming removed 3 bases from V and 1 base from J; junction bases left unmatched: 3. CDR1 DFQATT and CDR2 SNEGSKA come from the germline V gene (reference sequence). The CDR3 sequence: CSARGAGSYNEQFF. In DNA, the CDR3 is TGCAGTGCTAGGGGAGCGGGATCCTACAATGAGCAGTTCTTC.

This clonotype occurred many times. For the CDR3, the DNA is TGTGCCAGTAGTAGGGACCTCGGCAATGAGCAGTTCTTC. The encoded protein is CASSRDLGNEQFF. The J gene is TRBJ2-1, the V gene TRBV19; either TRBD1 or TRBD2 may fit D (5 bases each). The V end lost 4 bases, the J end lost 6 bases, and 10 bases lay between the germline ends. CDR3 length: 13 amino acids. Germline V gene sequence: CDR1 LNHDA, CDR2 SQIVND (reference sequence). Full variable domain (outside the CDR3, taken from reference TRBV19 and TRBJ2-1): DGGITQSPKYLFRKEGQNVTLSCEQNLNHDAMYWYRQDPGQGLRLIYYSQIVNDFQKGDIAEGYSVSREKKESFPLTVTSAQKNPTAFYLCASSRDLGNEQFFGPGTRLTVL.

The rearrangement links TRBV7-9 to TRBJ1-2; D is ambiguous. Trimming took off 11 bases at V and 1 base at J, with 11 bases between the two ends. Germline CDR1 SEHNR, CDR2 FQNEAQ (reference sequence). This CDR3 has 12 residues. The CDR3 loop is CAARRGNYGYTF. As DNA, the CDR3 is TGTGCCGCAAGGCGGGGTAACTATGGCTACACCTTC.

This clonotype appeared many times. This rearrangement joins TRBV2 to TRBJ1-1; D remains ambiguous. Germline V gene sequence: CDR1 SNHLY, CDR2 FYNNEI. Trimming shortened V by 5 bases and J by 0 bases, and 10 bases separated the two germline ends. This CDR3 has 14 residues. The CDR3 region is CASSLSGVNTEAFF. CDR3 DNA sequence: TGTGCCAGCAGTTTGTCTGGCGTGAACACTGAAGCTTTCTTT.

This clonotype has ten or more counts. The V gene is TRBV5-1, the J gene TRBJ2-6; tentatively, D is TRBD1 (5 bases). V lost 4 bases and J lost 4, with 12 bases in between. The germline CDR1 and CDR2 sequences are SGHRS and YFSETQ. The CDR3 is made up of 15 amino acids. For the CDR3, the DNA is TGCGCCAGCAGCGCTCAGGGTACCGGGGCCAACGTCCTGACTTTC. It codes for CASSAQGTGANVLTF.

This clonotype was detected a few times. The rearrangement uses TRBV6-6 and TRBJ2-7, with TRBD1 matching over 10 bases. CDR3 length: 15 residues. Per the germline V gene, CDR1 is MNHNY and CDR2 is SVGAGI (reference sequence). V was clipped by 2 bases and J by 5 bases; unmatched bases: 6. CDR3: CASSYPRQGANEQYF. CDR3 in DNA: TGTGCCAGCAGTTACCCGAGACAGGGGGCCAACGAGCAGTACTTC.

There are many counts of this clonotype. This sequence joins TRBV5-6 and TRBJ2-7; perhaps TRBD2 as D (6 bases). The germline V and J ends were trimmed by 7 bases and 3 bases, with 17 bases remaining between them. The germline CDR1 and CDR2 sequences are SGHDT and YYEEEE. This CDR3 is built from 14 residues. CDR3 bases: TGTGCCAGCGCCGCGGGAAGCCTAATCTACGAGCAGTACTTC. It encodes CASAAGSLIYEQYF. Together with reference TRBV5-6 and TRBJ2-7, the CDR3 gives the full variable domain: DAGVTQSPTHLIKTRGQQVTLRCSPKSGHDTVSWYQQALGQGPQFIFQYYEEEERQRGNFPDRFSGHQFPNYSSELNVNALLLGDSALYLCASAAGSLIYEQYFGPGTRLTVT.

The gene calls are TRBV19 and TRBJ2-3; no firm D call. The V end was cut by 10 bases, the J end by 4 bases, with 9 bases between. The CDR3 runs to 11 residues. Germline V gene sequence: CDR1 LNHDA, CDR2 SQIVND (reference sequence). As DNA, the CDR3 is TGTGCCACCCTGAGAGCAGATACGCAGTATTTT. This encodes CATLRADTQYF.

V and J are TRBV20-1 and TRBJ2-1; a weak D match, TRBD1 (6 bases). Trimming took off 0 bases at V and 7 bases at J, with 13 bases between the two ends. CDR3 length: 14 residues. Germline values: CDR1 DFQATT, CDR2 SNEGSKA (reference sequence). CDR3 bases: TGCAGTGCTAGAGACGTTCAGGGGTTGAATGAGCAGTTCTTC. Residues: CSARDVQGLNEQFF.

About this clonotype itself: A much larger clone sits a single nucleotide away, making a read error possible. This chain connects TRBV6-1 to TRBJ1-1; 7 nucleotides align to TRBD1. CDR1 is MNHNS, CDR2 SASEGT, per germline. The CDR3 runs to 14 residues. V shed 6 bases, J shed 0 bases, and the junction held 4 bases outside the gene matches. The DNA of the CDR3 is TGTGCCAGCAGCCTGGACAGGCTGAACACTGAAGCTTTCTTT. Protein sequence: CASSLDRLNTEAFF.

This clonotype was recorded many times. The rearrangement links TRBV20-1 to TRBJ2-7; 7 bases line up with TRBD1. Germline V CDR1 and CDR2: DFQATT, SNEGSKA (reference sequence). Losses at the gene ends were 4 bases for V and 3 bases for J; bases not matched to a gene: 9. The CDR3 is 14 residues long. The CDR3 region has the DNA TGCAGTGCTATTGGGACAGATAGTAGCTACGAGCAGTACTTC. It specifies CSAIGTDSSYEQYF.

The rearrangement uses TRBV20-1 and TRBJ1-6; D is ambiguous. V lost 0 bases to trimming and J lost 5 bases, with 11 bases between them. Per germline, CDR1 DFQATT and CDR2 SNEGSKA (reference sequence). The CDR3 consists of 15 residues. The CDR3 DNA reads as TGCAGTGCTAGAGATCTACAGCCCAATAATTCACCCCTCCACTTT. Its protein is CSARDLQPNNSPLHF.

This clonotype has at least ten counts. As DNA, the CDR3 is TGTGCCATCAGTGAAGGACTAGCGGGGGCCTCCACAGATACGCAGTATTTT. This codes for CAISEGLAGASTDTQYF. The gene calls are TRBV10-3 and TRBJ2-3, with 13 positions matching TRBD2. This CDR3 comprises 17 residues. Trimming at V came to 3 bases and at J to 2 bases, leaving 5 bases not matched to a gene. Germline CDR1 and CDR2: ENHRY and SYGVKD.

The table lists this clonotype with many counts. The V and J genes are TRBV29-1 and TRBJ2-4; tentative D call: TRBD1 (6 bases). The CDR3 consists of 14 residues. Germline V gene data show CDR1 as SQVTM and CDR2 as ANQGSEA. Trimming pared 6 bases from V and 3 bases from J, leaving 15 bases between. In nucleotides, the CDR3 is TGCAGCGTGGCTCGGACAGCCAACAAAAACATTCAGTACTTC. Its translation is CSVARTANKNIQYF.

The chain combines TRBV7-9 with TRBJ2-7; D possibly uses TRBD1 or TRBD2 (5 bases each). This CDR3 is 14 amino acids long. V was clipped by 1 base and J by 3 bases, with 10 bases between them. Germline V lookup: CDR1 SEHNR, CDR2 FQNEAQ (reference sequence). The CDR3 DNA follows: TGTGCCAGCAGCTTAGGCGGTGGGGGCTACGAGCAGTACTTC. Its translation is CASSLGGGGYEQYF.

As regards this clonotype: This sequence may be a read error, since a much larger clone differs from it by one base. J is TRBJ1-3 and V is TRBV25-1; D is uncertain. The CDR3 covers 13 residues. Per germline, CDR1 MGHDK and CDR2 SYGVNS. CDR3 sequence (DNA): TGTGTCAGCAGTACCAGCTCTGGAAACACCATATATTTT. Encoded protein: CVSSTSSGNTIYF. Full variable domain (outside the CDR3, taken from reference TRBV25-1 and TRBJ1-3): EADIYQTPRYLVIGTGKKITLECSQTMGHDKMYWYQQDPGMELHLIHYSYGVNSTEKGDLSSESTVSRIRTEHFPLTLESARPSHTSQYLCVSSTSSGNTIYFGEGSWLTVV.

This clonotype showed up many times. In DNA, the CDR3 is TGTGCCAGCAGCAAAGGGACAGGGGACGGCTACACCTTC. Its protein product is CASSKGTGDGYTF. The chain has TRBV7-9 and TRBJ1-2; 10 bases match TRBD1. The CDR3 runs to 13 residues. In germline, CDR1 is SEHNR, CDR2 FQNEAQ (reference sequence). With 5 bases clipped from V and 8 bases from J, the junction kept 5 bases outside the gene matches.